Presented here are 8 T cell receptor beta chains from one specimen sequenced in a study of beta chain features in type 1 diabetes. These receptors have no identified antigens. Study-wide points: Moderately but significantly shorter TCRB CDR3s were found in Type 1 diabetes patients in all four CD4+ subsets.

Expressed TCRB transcripts were sequenced after all isolated RNA was converted to cDNA. The method was immunoSEQ multiplex PCR; TCRdb's version includes in-frame clones alone and lacks a portion of them. The data hold around 250,000 clones, with about 14% observed a single time. Sequenced: naive CD4+ T cells from blood. The receptors come from a man in his thirties or forties with type 1 diabetes.

This clone was seen more than once but under ten times. The genes are TRBV5-4 and TRBJ2-3; 7 nucleotides match TRBD1. Germline V gene lookup returns CDR1 SGHNT and CDR2 YYREEE (reference sequence). The CDR3 is 14 amino acids. Losses at the gene ends were 3 bases for V and 2 bases for J; bases not matched to a gene: 3. The CDR3 DNA sequence: TGTGCCAGCAGCTCCGGACAGGTCACAGATACGCAGTATTTT. Amino acids: CASSSGQVTDTQYF.

The V and J genes are TRBV7-9 and TRBJ2-5; D may be TRBD1 (6 bases). This CDR3 is 13 amino acids long. Germline CDR1 is SEHNR and CDR2 is FQNEAQ (reference sequence). Trimming shortened V by 8 bases and J by 0 bases, and 10 bases separated the two germline ends. The CDR3 here is CASRGDNQETQYF. CDR3 bases: TGTGCCAGCCGAGGGGACAACCAAGAGACCCAGTACTTC.

This sequence joins TRBV6-5 and TRBJ1-1; D gene unclear. The CDR3 consists of 12 residues. The germline V gene encodes CDR1 MNHEY and CDR2 SVGAGI. Trimming pared 4 bases from V and 4 bases from J, leaving 7 bases between. This chain's CDR3 is CASSSPGTEAFF. The CDR3 DNA reads TGTGCCAGCAGTTCCCCAGGCACTGAAGCTTTCTTT.

This clone came up a few times. This chain links TRBV19 with TRBJ2-1; D call uncertain. CDR3 length: 11 amino acids. CDR1 and CDR2 (germline): LNHDA, SQIVND (reference sequence). V dropped 9 bases and J dropped 4 bases, with 7 bases sitting between them. The CDR3 loop reads CASAEYNEQFF. In nucleotides, the CDR3 is TGTGCCAGCGCGGAGTACAATGAGCAGTTCTTC.

This clone was seen a few times. CDR3 in amino acids: CASTPRVGTSTDTQYF. Written as DNA, the CDR3 is TGTGCCAGCACCCCCCGAGTGGGCACTAGCACAGATACGCAGTATTTT. This sequence joins TRBV13 and TRBJ2-3; D gene ambiguous. With 7 bases removed from V and 0 bases from J, the gap between germline ends came to 17 bases. The V gene's germline CDR1 is PRHDT and CDR2 FYEKMQ (reference sequence). CDR3 length: 16 amino acids.

The chain recombines TRBV18 with TRBJ2-1; 10 bases match TRBD1. CDR1 is KGHSH and CDR2 is LQKENI in the germline V gene. V shed 1 base and J 6 bases; nucleotides not matched to a gene: 3. The CDR3 has 15 residues. The CDR3 region is CASSPRGTGVNEQFF. The CDR3, as DNA: TGTGCCAGCTCACCACGAGGGACAGGGGTCAATGAGCAGTTCTTC.

The CDR3 sequence: CASSPSGTSGGYF. The CDR3 region has the DNA TGTGCCAGCAGTCCATCCGGGACTAGCGGGGGATATTTT. The V and J genes are TRBV28 and TRBJ2-3; 14 bases are a match to TRBD2. V lost 5 bases, J lost 15 bases, and 7 bases stayed unmatched. The CDR3 is 13 amino acids. Germline V gene sequence: CDR1 MDHEN, CDR2 SYDVKM.

The chain carries TRBV30 and TRBJ2-5, with 11 bases matching TRBD1. V lost 0 bases and J lost 7; bases outside the gene matches: 7. The CDR3 spans 15 residues. Germline V gene lookup returns CDR1 GTSNPN and CDR2 SVGIG (reference sequence). For the CDR3, the DNA is TGTGCCTGGAGTGTAGGGGACAGGGGGATAGGGACCCAGTACTTC. The encoded protein is CAWSVGDRGIGTQYF.